This is a list of T cell receptor beta chains from one sample in a study of T cell repertoires in cytomegalovirus infection. TCRdb itself ran the reads through MiXCR, one entry per CDR3 protein. Of roughly 80,000 distinct CDR3 sequences in the sample, 20% to 30% were seen once. No antigen has been identified for these receptors. The sequencing here drew on CD8+ T cells from cultured PBMCs, taken from culture after CMV antigen stimulation. These receptors came from a human donor in good health (CMV status not recorded). Some clones in this sample may be carry-over from other donors' samples. Both conserved end residues are part of each CDR3. D genes are given only for firm matches. Size tells how often a clone was seen (once, few, many) or the class of an expanded clone, and some rows leave it out.

>TRBV27|TRBJ2-5|few|NA
CASSLSGYRQISQETQYF
TGTGCCAGCAGTTTATCGGGGTACCGACAGATTAGCCAAGAGACCCAGTACTTC
>TRBV11-2|TRBJ2-7|NA|NA
CASSLDYGGGYDQYF
TGTGCCAGCAGCTTAGATTACGGAGGGGGGTACGATCAGTACTTC
>TRBV7-9|TRBJ1-1|many|TRBD1
CASSYGTGMNTEAFF
TGTGCCAGCAGCTATGGGACAGGGATGAACACTGAAGCTTTCTTT
>TRBV29-1|TRBJ2-7|NA|NA
CSAAGYSSEQYF
TGCAGCGCCGCAGGGTATTCGAGTGAGCAGTACTTC
>TRBV11-2|TRBJ2-5|many|TRBD2
CASVLGGLAGFLQETQYF
TGTGCCAGCGTTCTAGGGGGGCTAGCGGGGTTTCTACAAGAGACCCAGTACTTC
>TRBV27|TRBJ1-4|NA|TRBD1
CASSLSTGGELVF
TGTGCCAGCAGTTTATCAACAGGGGGGGAGCTTGTTTTT
>TRBV6-2/TRBV6-3|TRBJ2-5|few|NA
CASSEGETQYF
TGTGCCAGCAGCGAGGGAGAGACCCAGTACTTC
>TRBV4-3|TRBJ1-3|few|NA
CASSQGSSSGNTIYF
TGCGCCAGCAGCCAGGGGAGCAGCTCTGGAAACACCATATATTTT
>TRBV5-4|TRBJ2-6|many|NA
CASSSTGSNSGANVLTF
TGTGCCAGCAGCTCGACAGGAAGCAACTCTGGGGCCAACGTCCTGACTTTC
>TRBV29-1|TRBJ2-5|NA|NA
CSVRQMETQYF
TGCAGCGTTCGCCAGATGGAGACCCAGTACTTC
>TRBV7-9|TRBJ2-7|few|NA
CASSNPGQGIYEQYF
TGTGCCAGCAGCAATCCGGGACAAGGTATCTACGAGCAGTACTTC
>TRBV27|TRBJ2-1|NA|NA
CASSLRGYGEQFF
TGTGCCAGCAGTCTGAGGGGGTATGGTGAGCAGTTCTTC
>TRBV6-2/TRBV6-3|TRBJ1-6|once|NA
CASSPGLPSSALHF
TGTGCCAGCAGCCCCGGACTCCCTAGTTCAGCCCTCCACTTT
>TRBV6-1|TRBJ1-2|many|NA
CASSGPREIDYGYTF
TGTGCCAGCAGTGGACCCCGCGAGATAGACTATGGCTACACCTTC
>TRBV20-1|TRBJ2-7|NA|NA
CSAPGPFSYEQYF
TGCAGTGCTCCGGGGCCTTTCTCCTACGAGCAGTACTTC
>TRBV27|TRBJ1-1|NA|TRBD1
CVSLQGTEAFF
TGTGTCAGCCTACAGGGGACTGAAGCTTTCTTT
>TRBV11-3|TRBJ2-2|NA|NA
CASTGAPGAGELFF
TGTGCCAGCACGGGGGCGCCTGGCGCCGGGGAGCTGTTTTTT
>TRBV5-4|TRBJ2-5|NA|NA
CASSPVGGPQETQYF
TGTGCCAGCAGCCCGGTAGGAGGCCCTCAAGAGACCCAGTACTTC